This T cell receptor (beta chain) comes out of a study of shared clonotypes between healthy human individuals. Over several immunoSEQ plates, each subset's genomic DNA was distributed in even portions. Only in-frame clones appear in the TCRdb table, and some are missing; sequencing was by immunoSEQ multiplex PCR. This sample has about 470,000 clones, with about four fifths found just once. The study used approximately 90 million PBMCs per unsorted sample for genomic DNA. V lost 2 bases and J lost 0, with 14 bases in between. Germline CDR1 reads GTSNPN; CDR2 reads SVGIG (reference sequence). This CDR3 is 15 amino acids long.

Material for sequencing was PBMCs. The chain couples TRBV30 to TRBJ2-7, with D possibly being TRBD2 (5 bases). The source is a woman aged 40 to 50 in good health. Some clones in this sample may be carry-over from other donors' samples. The DNA for the CDR3 is TGTGCCTGGAGTAGCGGCCCAGCGGCCTCCTACGAGCAGTACTTC. Translation gives CAWSSGPAASYEQYF.